Described below is a single T cell receptor (beta chain) sequence and its context. Its target is not known. The CDR3 spans 15 residues. Trimming removed 0 bases at V and 2 bases at J, with 12 bases between. Germline V gives CDR1 SGDLS, CDR2 YYNGEE. The data stem from a study of T cell responses to AZD1222 COVID-19 vaccine. Libraries were prepared by immunoSEQ multiplex PCR; TCRdb keeps only in-frame clonotypes and omits some of them. The data contain 150,000 to 160,000 clones, roughly 90% of them singletons. Findings of the study overall: White British people made up most donors, females outnumbered males, and clonal diversity was possibly underestimated. Regions left unmutated in variants are reportedly the target of nearly half of spike-specific TCRs. With dominance at 160-218 and 743-854, vaccine-associated CD4 TCRs spanned spike.

Here the sequenced sample was peripheral blood, taken 28 days after the second AZD1222 dose. This TCR was recovered from an adult who received the AZD1222 COVID-19 vaccine. This chain uses TRBV9 with TRBJ2-7, with a possible D match to TRBD2 (5 bases). The CDR3 sequence is CASSVGSGSAYEQYF. CDR3 DNA: TGTGCCAGCAGCGTAGGAAGCGGTAGTGCCTACGAGCAGTACTTC.